Following are 20 T cell receptor beta chains from one sample sequenced in a study of early T cells in non-severe SARS-CoV-2 infection. TCRdb re-derived calls from the 5' RACE reads in MiXCR, one entry per CDR3 protein. The sample yields under 85,000 distinct CDR3 sequences, about an eighth seen once. Sequenced material: whole blood, taken at baseline. Receptors were obtained from an adult who was a healthcare worker with PCR-confirmed SARS-CoV-2 infection or an uninfected control (not recorded which).

Here the CDR3 DNA reads TGTGCCAGCAGCTCCACCGGGACAGCAGATACGCAGTATTTT. It encodes CASSSTGTADTQYF. The chain recombines TRBV11-3 with TRBJ2-3, with TRBD1 matching over 7 bases. Per germline, CDR1 SGHNT and CDR2 YENEEA. V shed 4 bases and J 4 bases; nucleotides not matched to a gene: 5. This CDR3 is built from 14 residues.

This clonotype was seen a handful of times. This chain links TRBV7-6 with TRBJ2-3; 8 bases are a match to TRBD2. The CDR3 extends over 16 amino acids. Germline V gives CDR1 SGHVS, CDR2 FNYEAQ. V lost 1 base, J lost 2 bases, and 5 bases stayed unmatched. CDR3 sequence (DNA): TGTGCCAGCAGCTTAGGAAGCGGGGGAGCCACAGATACGCAGTATTTT. It codes for CASSLGSGGATDTQYF.

This clonotype was seen only a few times. The J gene is TRBJ2-5, the V gene TRBV5-1; D remains ambiguous. The CDR3 has 16 residues. The germline V and J ends were trimmed by 1 base and 5 bases, with 18 bases remaining between them. Germline lookup yields CDR1 SGHRS and CDR2 YFSETQ. The CDR3 sequence: CASSLSSVAYEETQYF. The CDR3 DNA follows: TGCGCCAGCAGCTTGTCTTCCGTGGCTTATGAGGAGACCCAGTACTTC.

The CDR3 here is CASSGQGETGELFF. The CDR3 DNA is TGTGCCAGTTCCGGACAGGGAGAAACCGGGGAGCTGTTTTTT. The rearrangement uses TRBV19 and TRBJ2-2; 8 nucleotides agree with TRBD1. Losses at the gene ends were 8 bases for V and 5 bases for J; bases not matched to a gene: 7. The germline CDR1 and CDR2 sequences are LNHDA and SQIVND (reference sequence). The CDR3 spans 14 residues.

This clonotype was counted ten times or more. The chain employs TRBV12-3 or TRBV12-4 and TRBJ1-4; the D gene is possibly TRBD1 (5 bases). V lost 4 bases and J 5 bases, leaving 11 bases between the germline ends. The CDR3 length is 14 residues. The CDR3 reads CASSSGTWNEKLFF. The CDR3, as DNA: TGTGCCAGCAGTTCCGGGACTTGGAATGAAAAACTGTTTTTT.

This clonotype was seen a handful of times. The chain uses TRBV5-6 and TRBJ2-3; no clear D. Germline values: CDR1 SGHDT, CDR2 YYEEEE. CDR3 length: 12 residues. The V end lost 4 bases, the J end lost 7 bases, and 10 bases lay between the germline ends. Here the CDR3 reads CASSRTSNTQYF. CDR3 in DNA: TGTGCCAGCAGCCGGACCTCCAATACGCAGTATTTT.

Ten or more counts support this clonotype. The chain uses TRBV9 and TRBJ1-2; D not certain. This CDR3 region has 13 residues. Trimming stripped 3 bases from V and 3 bases from J, with 9 bases between. Germline CDR1 SGDLS, CDR2 YYNGEE. DNA for the CDR3: TGTGCCAGCAGCGCAGGACCCTACTATGGCTACACCTTC. This encodes CASSAGPYYGYTF. Full variable domain (rest looked up from reference TRBV9 and TRBJ1-2): DSGVTQTPKHLITATGQRVTLRCSPRSGDLSVYWYQQSLDQGLQFLIQYYNGEERAKGNILERFSAQQFPDLHSELNLSSLELGDSALYFCASSAGPYYGYTFGSGTRLTVV.

The chain links TRBV28 to TRBJ2-7; D ambiguous. CDR1 MDHEN and CDR2 SYDVKM come from the germline V gene. The CDR3 length is 15 residues. V was trimmed by 2 bases and J by 4 bases, leaving 15 bases between them. The CDR3 spells CASSLSPGAGYEQYF. CDR3 nucleotides: TGTGCCAGCAGTTTAAGCCCGGGTGCCGGATACGAGCAGTACTTC.

This clonotype has just a few counts. This chain joins TRBV5-1 and TRBJ1-4; tentative D call: TRBD1 (6 bases). V was cut by 3 bases and J by 5 bases, with 8 bases left in between. This CDR3 region has 13 residues. From germline, CDR1 is SGHRS and CDR2 YFSETQ. In nucleotides, the CDR3 is TGCGCCAGCAGCTGGGGGGCAAATGAAAAACTGTTTTTT. Translating it yields CASSWGANEKLFF.

The chain has TRBV29-1 and TRBJ2-3, with D perhaps matching TRBD1 (5 bases). V lost 3 bases and J 0 bases, leaving 13 bases between the germline ends. From germline, CDR1 is SQVTM and CDR2 ANQGSEA. The CDR3 extends over 15 amino acids. CDR3 DNA sequence: TGCAGCGTTGAGCCCCGCCAGGGAAGCACAGATACGCAGTATTTT. Translation gives CSVEPRQGSTDTQYF.

This clonotype was counted many times. The chain recombines TRBV7-6 with TRBJ2-5; the match to TRBD2 covers 13 bases. This CDR3 is 17 amino acids long. Germline trimming cut 0 bases from V and 2 bases from J; bases unmatched to any gene: 3. CDR1 SGHVS and CDR2 FNYEAQ come from the germline V gene. This CDR3 reads CASSLAMGLAGQETQYF. Here the CDR3 DNA reads TGTGCCAGCAGCTTAGCGATGGGACTAGCGGGGCAAGAGACCCAGTACTTC.

The V call is TRBV7-3, the J call TRBJ2-3; possibly TRBD2 for D (5 bases). Germline CDR1 is SGHTA and CDR2 is FQGTGA. V lost 1 base and J lost 6, with 8 bases in between. This CDR3 is built from 13 residues. The CDR3 bases are TGTGCCAGCAGCTTAAGGAGGATGGATACGCAGTATTTT. Protein product: CASSLRRMDTQYF.

This clonotype was recorded many times. The CDR3 protein is CSVRDPSVGSYNEQFF. The CDR3, as DNA: TGCAGCGTTCGGGACCCTTCTGTGGGCTCCTACAATGAGCAGTTCTTC. The V gene is TRBV29-1, the J gene TRBJ2-1, with D perhaps assigned TRBD1 or TRBD2 (5 bases each). The CDR3 loop spans 16 amino acids. V was trimmed by 5 bases and J by 0 bases, leaving 17 bases between them. CDR1 and CDR2 (germline): SQVTM, ANQGSEA.

The V and J genes are TRBV24-1 and TRBJ2-1; D is possibly TRBD2 (6 bases). V was shortened by 5 bases and J by 6 bases, with 13 bases between the two germline ends. Looked up from germline, CDR1 is KGHDR and CDR2 is SFDVKD. There are 14 residues in the CDR3. The CDR3 loop is CATSVEGRTNEQFF. In nucleotides, the CDR3 is TGTGCCACCAGTGTGGAGGGGAGGACCAATGAGCAGTTCTTC.

This clonotype was detected a few times. The CDR3 DNA follows: TGTGCCAGCAGCCGGGAGGGGGCGAACTTCCAAGAGACCCAGTACTTC. As protein: CASSREGANFQETQYF. The rearrangement uses TRBV6-6 and TRBJ2-5; possibly TRBD2 for D (8 bases). The germline V gene encodes CDR1 MNHNY and CDR2 SVGAGI (reference sequence). The CDR3 is made up of 16 amino acids. Trimming took 6 bases from V and 1 from J, leaving 18 bases between them.

This clonotype appeared a few times. The chain uses TRBV6-5 and TRBJ1-6, with 9 bases aligning to TRBD1. J was trimmed by 11 bases and V by 1 base; bases with no gene match: 6. The CDR3 loop spans 15 amino acids. Germline V lookup: CDR1 MNHEY, CDR2 SVGAGI. CDR3 in amino acids: CASSYFGQGYAPLHF. The DNA for the CDR3 is TGTGCCAGCAGTTACTTTGGACAGGGGTATGCACCCCTCCACTTT.

This clonotype appeared many times. This rearrangement joins TRBV5-4 to TRBJ2-1, with D perhaps assigned TRBD1 or TRBD2 (5 bases each). The CDR3 consists of 15 residues. V was cut by 2 bases and J by 2 bases, with 11 bases left in between. Germline CDR1 and CDR2: SGHNT and YYREEE (reference sequence). The CDR3 nucleotides read TGTGCCAGCAGCTTCGCAGGGAGTGCCTACAATGAGCAGTTCTTC. This encodes CASSFAGSAYNEQFF.

This clonotype has a count of ten or more. The rearrangement uses TRBV7-6 and TRBJ2-3; TRBD1 or TRBD2 may be the D gene (5 bases each). V was pared by 5 bases and J by 9 bases, with 15 bases between. This CDR3 has 13 residues. Germline assignment: CDR1 SGHVS and CDR2 FNYEAQ. CDR3: CASSPRDLGTQYF. CDR3 DNA sequence: TGTGCCAGCAGCCCCCGGGACCTGGGAACGCAGTATTTT. Combining the CDR3 with reference TRBV7-6 and TRBJ2-3 gives the whole variable domain GAGVSQSPRYKVTKRGQDVALRCDPISGHVSLYWYRQALGQGPEFLTYFNYEAQQDKSGLPNDRFSAERPEGSISTLTIQRTEQRDSAMYRCASSPRDLGTQYFGPGTRLTVL.

This clonotype was recorded a few times. The rearrangement uses TRBV10-3 and TRBJ2-5; D tentatively fits TRBD1 or TRBD2 (6 bases each). Germline V gene data show CDR1 as ENHRY and CDR2 as SYGVKD. The CDR3 covers 11 residues. Deletions cut 10 bases from V and 5 bases from J, with 11 bases between. The CDR3 protein is CATGALETQYF. CDR3 nucleotide sequence: TGTGCCACGGGGGCGCTCGAGACCCAGTACTTC.

This clonotype was seen ten or more times. The chain combines TRBV3-1 with TRBJ1-5; D not resolved. V was shortened by 5 bases and J by 6 bases, with 11 bases between the two germline ends. The germline V gene encodes CDR1 LGHDT and CDR2 YNNKEL (reference sequence). The CDR3 loop spans 13 amino acids. The CDR3 loop is CASSAYAGQPQHF. Here the CDR3 DNA reads TGTGCCAGCAGCGCCTACGCGGGTCAGCCCCAGCATTTT.